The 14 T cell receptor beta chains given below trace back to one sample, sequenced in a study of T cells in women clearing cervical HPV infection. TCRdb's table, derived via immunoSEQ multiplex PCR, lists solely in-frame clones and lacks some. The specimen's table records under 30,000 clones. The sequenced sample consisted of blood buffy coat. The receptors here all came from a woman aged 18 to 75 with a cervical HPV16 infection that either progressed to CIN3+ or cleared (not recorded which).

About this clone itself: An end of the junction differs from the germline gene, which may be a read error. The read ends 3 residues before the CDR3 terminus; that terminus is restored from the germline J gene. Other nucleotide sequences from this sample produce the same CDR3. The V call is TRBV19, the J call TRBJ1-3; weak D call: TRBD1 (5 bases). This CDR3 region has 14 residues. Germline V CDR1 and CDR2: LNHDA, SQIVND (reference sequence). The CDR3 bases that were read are TGTGCCAGTCGCAGGGCCGGCTCTGGAAACACT. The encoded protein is CASRRAGSGNT. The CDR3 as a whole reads CASRRAGSGNTIYF.

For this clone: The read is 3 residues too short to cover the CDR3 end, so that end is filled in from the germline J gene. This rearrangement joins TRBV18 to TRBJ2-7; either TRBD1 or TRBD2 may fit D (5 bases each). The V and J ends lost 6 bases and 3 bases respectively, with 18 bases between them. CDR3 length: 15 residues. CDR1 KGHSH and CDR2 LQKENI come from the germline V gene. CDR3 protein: CASSRAREDDYEQYF. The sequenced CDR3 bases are TGTGCCAGCTCCAGGGCCCGGGAAGACGACTACGAG.

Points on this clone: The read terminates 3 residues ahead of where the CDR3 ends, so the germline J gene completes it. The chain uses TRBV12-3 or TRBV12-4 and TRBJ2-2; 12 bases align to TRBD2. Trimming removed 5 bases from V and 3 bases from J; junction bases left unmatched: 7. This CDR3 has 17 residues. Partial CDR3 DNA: TGTGCCAGCAGTACTACTAGCGGGAGGTCTGACACCGGGGAG. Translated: CASSTTSGRSDTGE. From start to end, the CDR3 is CASSTTSGRSDTGELFF.

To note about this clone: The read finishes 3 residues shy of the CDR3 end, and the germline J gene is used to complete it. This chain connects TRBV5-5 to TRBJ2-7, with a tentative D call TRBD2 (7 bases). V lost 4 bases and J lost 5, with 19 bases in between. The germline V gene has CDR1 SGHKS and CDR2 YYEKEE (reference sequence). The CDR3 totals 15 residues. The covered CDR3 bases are TGTGCCAGCAGCCTTACGGGACATCGGGGGGACGAG. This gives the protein CASSLTGHRGDE. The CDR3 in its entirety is CASSLTGHRGDEQYF.

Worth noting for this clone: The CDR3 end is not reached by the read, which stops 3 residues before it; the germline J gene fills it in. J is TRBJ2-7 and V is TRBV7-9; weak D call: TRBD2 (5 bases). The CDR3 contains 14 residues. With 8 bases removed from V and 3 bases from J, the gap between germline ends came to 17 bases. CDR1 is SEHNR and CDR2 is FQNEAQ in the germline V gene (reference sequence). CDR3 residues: CASGWGSSSYEQYF. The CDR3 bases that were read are TGTGCCAGCGGATGGGGTTCTAGCAGCTACGAG.

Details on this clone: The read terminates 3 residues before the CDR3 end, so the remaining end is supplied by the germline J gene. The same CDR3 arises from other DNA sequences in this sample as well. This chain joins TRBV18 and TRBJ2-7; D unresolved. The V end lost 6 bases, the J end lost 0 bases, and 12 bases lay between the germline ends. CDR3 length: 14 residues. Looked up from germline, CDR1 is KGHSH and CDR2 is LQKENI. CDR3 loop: CASSVPAASYEQYF. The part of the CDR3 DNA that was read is TGTGCCAGCTCCGTGCCGGCGGCCTCCTACGAG.

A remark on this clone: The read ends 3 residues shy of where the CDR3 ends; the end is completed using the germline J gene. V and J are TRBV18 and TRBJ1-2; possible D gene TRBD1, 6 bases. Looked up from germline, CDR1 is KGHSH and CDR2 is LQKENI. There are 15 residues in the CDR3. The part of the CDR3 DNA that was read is TGTGCCAGCTCACTAACAGGAGGGGGGGTTTACGAC. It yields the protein CASSLTGGGVYD. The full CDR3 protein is CASSLTGGGVYDYTF.

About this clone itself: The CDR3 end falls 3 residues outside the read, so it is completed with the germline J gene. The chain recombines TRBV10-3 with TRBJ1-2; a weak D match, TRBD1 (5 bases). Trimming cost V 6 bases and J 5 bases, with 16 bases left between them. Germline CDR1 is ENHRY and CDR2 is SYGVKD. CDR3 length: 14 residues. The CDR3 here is CAIRDGTGGYGYTF. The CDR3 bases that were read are TGTGCCATCAGGGACGGGACGGGGGGTTATGGC.

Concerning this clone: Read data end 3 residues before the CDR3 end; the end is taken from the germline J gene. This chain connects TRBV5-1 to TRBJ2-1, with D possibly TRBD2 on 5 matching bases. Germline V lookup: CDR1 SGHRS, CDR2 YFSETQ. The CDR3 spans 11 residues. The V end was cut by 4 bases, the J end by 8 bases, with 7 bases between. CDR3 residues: CASSLADEQFF. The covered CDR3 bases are TGCGCCAGCAGCCTAGCAGATGAG.

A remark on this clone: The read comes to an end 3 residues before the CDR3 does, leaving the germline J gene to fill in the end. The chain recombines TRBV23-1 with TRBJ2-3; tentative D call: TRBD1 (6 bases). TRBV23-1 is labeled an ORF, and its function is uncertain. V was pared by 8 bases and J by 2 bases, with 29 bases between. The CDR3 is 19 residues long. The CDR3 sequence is CASDPAQGFWIRDTDTQYF. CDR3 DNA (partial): TGCGCCAGCGATCCGGCACAGGGTTTCTGGATTCGGGACACAGATACG.

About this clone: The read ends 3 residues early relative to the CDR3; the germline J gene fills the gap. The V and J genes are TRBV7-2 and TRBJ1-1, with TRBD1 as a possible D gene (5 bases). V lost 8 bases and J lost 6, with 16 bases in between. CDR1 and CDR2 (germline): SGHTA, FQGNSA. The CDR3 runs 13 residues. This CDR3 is CASHRGGGPEAFF. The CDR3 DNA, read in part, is TGTGCCAGCCACCGGGGGGGAGGCCCTGAA.

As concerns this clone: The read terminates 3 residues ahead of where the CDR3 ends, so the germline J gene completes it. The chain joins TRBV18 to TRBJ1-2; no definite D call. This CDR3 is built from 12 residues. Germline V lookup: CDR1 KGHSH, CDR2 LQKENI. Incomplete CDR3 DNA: TGTGCCAGCTCACCCCGTTTGCAGGAG. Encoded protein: CASSPRLQE. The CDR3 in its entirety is CASSPRLQEYTF.

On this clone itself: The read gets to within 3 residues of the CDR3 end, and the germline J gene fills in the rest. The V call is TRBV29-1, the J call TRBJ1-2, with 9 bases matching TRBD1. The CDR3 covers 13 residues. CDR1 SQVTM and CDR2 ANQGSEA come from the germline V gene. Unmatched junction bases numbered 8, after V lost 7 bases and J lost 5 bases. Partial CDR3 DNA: TGCAGCGACCTGGGACAGGGAAATTATGGC. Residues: CSDLGQGNYG. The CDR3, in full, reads CSDLGQGNYGYTF.

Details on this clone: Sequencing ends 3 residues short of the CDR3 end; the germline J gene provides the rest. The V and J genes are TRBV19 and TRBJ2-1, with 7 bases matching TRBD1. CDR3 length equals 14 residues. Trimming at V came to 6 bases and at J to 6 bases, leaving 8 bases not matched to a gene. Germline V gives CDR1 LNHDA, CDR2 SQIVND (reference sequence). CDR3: CASSAGGAINEQFF. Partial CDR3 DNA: TGTGCCAGTAGCGCAGGGGGAGCGATCAATGAG.